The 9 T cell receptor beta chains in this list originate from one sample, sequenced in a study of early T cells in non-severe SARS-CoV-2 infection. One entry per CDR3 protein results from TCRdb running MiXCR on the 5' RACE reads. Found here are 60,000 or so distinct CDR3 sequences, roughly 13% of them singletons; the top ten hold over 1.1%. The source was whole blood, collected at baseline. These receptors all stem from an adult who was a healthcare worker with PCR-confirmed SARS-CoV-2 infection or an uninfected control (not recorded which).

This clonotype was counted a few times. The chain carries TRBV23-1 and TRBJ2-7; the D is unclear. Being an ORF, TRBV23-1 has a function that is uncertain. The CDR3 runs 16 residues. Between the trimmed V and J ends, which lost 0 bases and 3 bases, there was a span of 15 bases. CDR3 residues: CASSQSPPDTHYEQYF. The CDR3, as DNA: TGCGCCAGCAGTCAATCCCCACCTGACACCCACTACGAGCAGTACTTC.

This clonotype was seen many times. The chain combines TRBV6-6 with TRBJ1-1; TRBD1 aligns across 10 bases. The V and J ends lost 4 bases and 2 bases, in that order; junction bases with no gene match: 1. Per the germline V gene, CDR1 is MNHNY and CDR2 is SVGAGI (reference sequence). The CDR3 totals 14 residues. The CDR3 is CASSWDRGNTEAFF. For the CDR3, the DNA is TGTGCCAGCAGTTGGGACAGGGGTAACACTGAAGCTTTCTTT.

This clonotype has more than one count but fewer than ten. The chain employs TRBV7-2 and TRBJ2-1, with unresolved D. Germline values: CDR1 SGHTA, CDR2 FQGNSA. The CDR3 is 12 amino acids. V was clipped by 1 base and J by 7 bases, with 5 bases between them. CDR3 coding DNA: TGTGCCAGCAGCTTAGTCCTAAATGAGCAGTTCTTC. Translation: CASSLVLNEQFF.

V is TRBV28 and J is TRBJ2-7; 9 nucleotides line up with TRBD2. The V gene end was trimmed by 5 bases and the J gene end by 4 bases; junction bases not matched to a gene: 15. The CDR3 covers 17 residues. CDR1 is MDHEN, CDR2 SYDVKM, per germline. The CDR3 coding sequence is TGTGCCAGCAGTCCCCAACCCGGGACTAGCCAACAATACGAGCAGTACTTC. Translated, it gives CASSPQPGTSQQYEQYF. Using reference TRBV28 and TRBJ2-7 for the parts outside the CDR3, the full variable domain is DVKVTQSSRYLVKRTGEKVFLECVQDMDHENMFWYRQDPGLGLRLIYFSYDVKMKEKGDIPEGYSVSREKKERFSLILESASTNQTSMYLCASSPQPGTSQQYEQYFGPGTRLTVT.

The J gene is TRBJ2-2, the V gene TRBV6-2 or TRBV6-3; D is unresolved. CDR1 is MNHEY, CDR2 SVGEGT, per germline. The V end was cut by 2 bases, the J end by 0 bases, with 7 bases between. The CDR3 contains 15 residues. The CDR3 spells CASSYTYANTGELFF. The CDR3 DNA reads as TGTGCCAGCAGTTACACATACGCGAACACCGGGGAGCTGTTTTTT.

The CDR3 sequence is CASSYGPNEAFF. DNA of the CDR3: TGTGCCAGCAGTTACGGTCCCAACGAAGCTTTCTTT. The chain recombines TRBV6-2 or TRBV6-3 with TRBJ1-1; no reliable D call. This CDR3 region has 12 residues. The germline V gene encodes CDR1 MNHEY and CDR2 SVGEGT. The ends were cut back, 2 bases at V and 8 bases at J, with 9 bases in the middle.

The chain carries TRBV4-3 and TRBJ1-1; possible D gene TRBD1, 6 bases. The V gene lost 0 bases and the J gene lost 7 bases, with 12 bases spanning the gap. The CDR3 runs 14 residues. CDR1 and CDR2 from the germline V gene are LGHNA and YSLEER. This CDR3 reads CASSQDLRRGEAFF. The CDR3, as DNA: TGCGCCAGCAGCCAAGATCTGCGCAGGGGTGAAGCTTTCTTT.

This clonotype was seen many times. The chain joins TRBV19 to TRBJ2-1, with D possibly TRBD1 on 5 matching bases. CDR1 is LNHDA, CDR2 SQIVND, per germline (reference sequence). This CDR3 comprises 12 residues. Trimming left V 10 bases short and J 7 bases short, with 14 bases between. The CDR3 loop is CAIQNPGNEQFF. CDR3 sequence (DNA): TGTGCCATCCAAAACCCAGGGAATGAGCAGTTCTTC.

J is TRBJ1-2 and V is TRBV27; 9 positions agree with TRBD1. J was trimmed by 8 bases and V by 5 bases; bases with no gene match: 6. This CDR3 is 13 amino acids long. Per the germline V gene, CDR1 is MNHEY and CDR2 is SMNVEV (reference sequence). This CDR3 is CASSPQGAQGYTF. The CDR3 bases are TGTGCCAGCAGTCCACAGGGGGCGCAGGGCTACACCTTC.